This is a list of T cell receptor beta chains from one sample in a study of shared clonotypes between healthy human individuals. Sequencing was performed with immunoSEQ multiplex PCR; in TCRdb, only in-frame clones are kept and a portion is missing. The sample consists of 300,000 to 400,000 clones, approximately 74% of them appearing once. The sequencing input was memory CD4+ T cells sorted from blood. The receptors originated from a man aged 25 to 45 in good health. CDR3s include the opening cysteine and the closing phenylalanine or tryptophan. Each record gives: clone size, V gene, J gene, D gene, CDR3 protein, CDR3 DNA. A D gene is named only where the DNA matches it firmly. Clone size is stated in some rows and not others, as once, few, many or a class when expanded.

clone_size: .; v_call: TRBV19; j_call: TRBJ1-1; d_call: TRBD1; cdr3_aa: CASSKGGRGSEAFF; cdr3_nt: TGTGCCAGTAGTAAAGGCGGCAGGGGGTCTGAAGCTTTCTTT
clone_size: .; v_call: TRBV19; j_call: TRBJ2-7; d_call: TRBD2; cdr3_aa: CASSMWAGEAGEQYF; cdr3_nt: TGTGCCAGTAGTATGTGGGCGGGAGAGGCGGGCGAGCAGTACTTC
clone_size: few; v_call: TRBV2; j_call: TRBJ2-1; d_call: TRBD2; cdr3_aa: CASSGLAGGPNEQFF; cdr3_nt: TGTGCCAGCAGTGGCCTAGCGGGAGGGCCCAATGAGCAGTTCTTC
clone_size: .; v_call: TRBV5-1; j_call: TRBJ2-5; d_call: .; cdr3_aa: CASSLALGGGETQYF; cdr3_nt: TGCGCCAGCAGCTTGGCCCTAGGGGGAGGGGAGACCCAGTACTTC
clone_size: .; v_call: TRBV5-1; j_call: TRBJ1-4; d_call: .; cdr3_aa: CASSWGAAEATNEKLFF; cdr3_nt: TGCGCCAGCAGCTGGGGGGCGGCAGAAGCAACTAATGAAAAACTGTTTTTT
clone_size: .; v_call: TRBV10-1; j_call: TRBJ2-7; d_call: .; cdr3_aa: CASSDRVNEQYF; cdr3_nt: TGCGCCAGCAGTGACAGGGTCAACGAGCAGTACTTC
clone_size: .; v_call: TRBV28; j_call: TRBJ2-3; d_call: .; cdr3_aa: CASVGYRGDTQYF; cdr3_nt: TGTGCCAGCGTTGGCTACCGCGGGGATACGCAGTATTTT
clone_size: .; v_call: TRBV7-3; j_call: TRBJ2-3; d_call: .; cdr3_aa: CASSLRGLSTDTQYF; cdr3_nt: TGTGCCAGCAGCTTACGGGGCCTTAGCACAGATACGCAGTATTTT
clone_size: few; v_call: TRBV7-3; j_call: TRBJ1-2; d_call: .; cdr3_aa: CASSQQFGGGYTF; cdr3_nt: TGTGCCAGCAGCCAACAGTTCGGGGGTGGCTACACCTTC
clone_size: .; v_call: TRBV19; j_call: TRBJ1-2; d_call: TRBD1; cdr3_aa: CASSSQGQGANYGYTF; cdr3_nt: TGTGCCAGTAGTTCCCAGGGACAGGGGGCTAACTATGGCTACACCTTC
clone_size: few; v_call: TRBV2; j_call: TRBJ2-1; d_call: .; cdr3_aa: CASSETGGVYNEQFF; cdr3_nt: TGTGCCAGCAGTGAAACAGGAGGAGTCTACAATGAGCAGTTCTTC
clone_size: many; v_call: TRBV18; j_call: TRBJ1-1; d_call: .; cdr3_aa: CASSPGVSVNTEAFF; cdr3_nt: TGTGCCAGCTCACCTGGCGTTAGTGTTAACACTGAAGCTTTCTTT
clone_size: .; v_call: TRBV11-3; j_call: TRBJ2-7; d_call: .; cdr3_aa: CASSFTLSPYEQYF; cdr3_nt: TGTGCCAGCAGCTTCACCCTCTCGCCCTACGAGCAGTACTTC
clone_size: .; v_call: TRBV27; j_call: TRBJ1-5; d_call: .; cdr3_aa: CASRTQQDNQPQHF; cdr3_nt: TGTGCCAGCAGGACCCAGCAGGACAATCAGCCCCAGCATTTT
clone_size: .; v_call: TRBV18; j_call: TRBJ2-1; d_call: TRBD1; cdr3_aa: CASSPRQWDRYNEQFF; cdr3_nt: TGTGCCAGCTCACCACGCCAGTGGGACAGGTACAATGAGCAGTTCTTC
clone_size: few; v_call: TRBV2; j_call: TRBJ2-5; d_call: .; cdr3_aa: CASSENRETQYF; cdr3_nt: TGTGCCAGCAGTGAAAATAGGGAGACCCAGTACTTC
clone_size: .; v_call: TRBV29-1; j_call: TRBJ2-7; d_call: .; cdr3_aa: CSVRQGHKNYEQYF; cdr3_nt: TGCAGCGTGCGGCAGGGGCACAAGAACTACGAGCAGTACTTC
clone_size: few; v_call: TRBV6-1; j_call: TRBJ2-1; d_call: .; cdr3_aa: CASSEGPPGMAGWNEQFF; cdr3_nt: TGTGCCAGCAGTGAAGGCCCTCCTGGGATGGCAGGGTGGAATGAGCAGTTCTTC
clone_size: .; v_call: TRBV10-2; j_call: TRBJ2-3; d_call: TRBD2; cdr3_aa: CASSETSGVTDTQYF; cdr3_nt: TGCGCCAGCAGTGAGACTAGCGGAGTCACAGATACGCAGTATTTT
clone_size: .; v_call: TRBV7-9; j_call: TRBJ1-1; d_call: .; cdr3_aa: CASRSTGPGTEAFF; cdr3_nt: TGTGCCAGCAGAAGTACAGGGCCGGGGACTGAAGCTTTCTTT
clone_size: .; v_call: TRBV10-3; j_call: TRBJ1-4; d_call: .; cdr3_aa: CAITPDPDEKLFF; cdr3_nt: TGTGCCATCACCCCCGACCCCGATGAAAAACTGTTTTTT
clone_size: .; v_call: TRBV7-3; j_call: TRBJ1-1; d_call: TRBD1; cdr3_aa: CASSPIDRDHTEAFF; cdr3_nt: TGTGCCAGCAGCCCAATCGACAGGGATCACACTGAAGCTTTCTTT
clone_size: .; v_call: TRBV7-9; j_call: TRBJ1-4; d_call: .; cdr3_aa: CASSPTRSNSLNEKLFF; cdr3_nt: TGTGCCAGCAGCCCCACCCGATCTAACTCCCTTAATGAAAAACTGTTTTTT
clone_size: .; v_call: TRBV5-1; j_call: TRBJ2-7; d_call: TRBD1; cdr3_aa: CASSLSGQGSYEQYF; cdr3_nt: TGCGCCAGCAGCTTATCGGGACAGGGCTCCTACGAGCAGTACTTC
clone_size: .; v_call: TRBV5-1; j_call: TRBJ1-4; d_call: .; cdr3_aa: CASSLAGSGLNEKLFF; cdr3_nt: TGCGCCAGCAGCTTGGCCGGGTCAGGACTTAATGAAAAACTGTTTTTT
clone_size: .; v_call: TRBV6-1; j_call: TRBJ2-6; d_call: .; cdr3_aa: CASMTPTGANVLTF; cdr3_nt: TGTGCCAGCATGACCCCAACTGGGGCCAACGTCCTGACTTTC
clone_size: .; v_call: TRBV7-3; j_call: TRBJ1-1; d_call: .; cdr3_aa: CASSLGSGPEAFF; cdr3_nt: TGTGCCAGCAGCTTAGGTAGCGGCCCAGAAGCTTTCTTT
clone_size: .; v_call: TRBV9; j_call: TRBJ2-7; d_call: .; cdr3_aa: CASSVYAGSSYEQYF; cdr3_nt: TGTGCCAGCAGCGTATATGCAGGATCCTCCTACGAGCAGTACTTC
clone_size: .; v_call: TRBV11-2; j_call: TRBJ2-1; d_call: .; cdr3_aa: CASSLVGGPYSLNEQFF; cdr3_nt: TGTGCCAGCAGCTTAGTCGGCGGACCATACAGCCTCAATGAGCAGTTCTTC
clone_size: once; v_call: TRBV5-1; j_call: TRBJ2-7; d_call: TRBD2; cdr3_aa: CASSLLAGGEQYF; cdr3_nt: TGCGCCAGCAGCTTACTAGCGGGAGGCGAGCAGTACTTC
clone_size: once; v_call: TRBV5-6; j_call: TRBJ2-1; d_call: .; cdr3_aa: CASSLIQSSYNEQFF; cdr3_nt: TGTGCCAGCAGCTTGATCCAGAGCTCCTACAATGAGCAGTTCTTC
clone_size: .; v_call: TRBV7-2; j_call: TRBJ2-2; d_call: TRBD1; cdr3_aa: CASSLAGTGRTGELFF; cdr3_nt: TGTGCCAGCAGCTTAGCGGGGACAGGAAGGACCGGGGAGCTGTTTTTT
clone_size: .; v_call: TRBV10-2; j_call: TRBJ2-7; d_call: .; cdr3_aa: CASSLQGTDEQYF; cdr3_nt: TGCGCCAGCAGTTTACAGGGAACTGACGAGCAGTACTTC
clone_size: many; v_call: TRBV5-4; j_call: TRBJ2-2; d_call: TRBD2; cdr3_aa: CASSLASGRTGELFF; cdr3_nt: TGTGCCAGCAGCTTGGCTAGCGGGAGAACCGGGGAGCTGTTTTTT
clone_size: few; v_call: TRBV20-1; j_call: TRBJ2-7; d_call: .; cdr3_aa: CSASIREQYF; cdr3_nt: TGCAGTGCTAGTATCAGGGAGCAGTACTTC
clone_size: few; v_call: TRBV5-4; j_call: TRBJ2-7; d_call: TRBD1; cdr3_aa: CASSLAETGGREQYF; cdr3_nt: TGTGCCAGCAGCTTGGCCGAGACAGGGGGTCGGGAGCAGTACTTC
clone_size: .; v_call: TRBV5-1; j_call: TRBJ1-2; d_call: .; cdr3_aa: CASSLLDSNYGYTF; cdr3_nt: TGCGCCAGCAGCTTACTAGACAGCAACTATGGCTACACCTTC